This record concerns one TCR beta chain sequence. Generated by immunoSEQ multiplex PCR, the TCRdb table keeps only in-frame clones and is missing some. The table records fewer than 650 clones, around 67% of them present only once. These data are taken from a study of STAT5B mutations in CD4+ large granular lymphocyte leukemia. Sequencing was performed on PBMCs. The sequence was obtained from a woman between 45 and 60 years old with CD4+ T-cell large granular lymphocyte leukemia.

The CDR3 reads CASSLPGPVGNQPQHF. CDR3 bases: TGTGCCAGCAGCTTACCCGGGCCTGTGGGCAATCAGCCCCAGCATTTT. The chain uses TRBV7-8 and TRBJ1-5; D unresolved. V was pared by 2 bases and J by 2 bases, with 13 bases between. The CDR3 is made up of 16 amino acids. Germline values: CDR1 SGHVS, CDR2 FQNEAQ.